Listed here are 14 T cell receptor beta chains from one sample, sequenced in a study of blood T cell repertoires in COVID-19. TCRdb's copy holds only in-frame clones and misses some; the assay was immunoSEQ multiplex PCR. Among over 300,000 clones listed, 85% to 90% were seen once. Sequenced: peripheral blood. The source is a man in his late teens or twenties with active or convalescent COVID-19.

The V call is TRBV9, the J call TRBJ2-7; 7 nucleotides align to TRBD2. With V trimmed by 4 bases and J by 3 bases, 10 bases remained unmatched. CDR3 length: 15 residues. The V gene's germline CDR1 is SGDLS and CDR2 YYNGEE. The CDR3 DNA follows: TGTGCCAGCAGCTCCACCGGGACTACCTTCTACGAGCAGTACTTC. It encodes CASSSTGTTFYEQYF. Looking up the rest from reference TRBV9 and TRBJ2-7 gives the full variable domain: DSGVTQTPKHLITATGQRVTLRCSPRSGDLSVYWYQQSLDQGLQFLIQYYNGEERAKGNILERFSAQQFPDLHSELNLSSLELGDSALYFCASSSTGTTFYEQYFGPGTRLTVT.

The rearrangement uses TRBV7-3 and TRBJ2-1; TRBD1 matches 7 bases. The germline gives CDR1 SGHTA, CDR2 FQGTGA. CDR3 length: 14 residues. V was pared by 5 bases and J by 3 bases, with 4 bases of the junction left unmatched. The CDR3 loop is CASSRGGSYNEQFF. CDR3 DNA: TGTGCCAGCAGCCGAGGGGGCAGCTACAATGAGCAGTTCTTC. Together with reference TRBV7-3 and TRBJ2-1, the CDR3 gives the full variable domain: GAGVSQTPSNKVTEKGKYVELRCDPISGHTALYWYRQSLGQGPEFLIYFQGTGAADDSGLPNDRFFAVRPEGSVSTLKIQRTERGDSAVYLCASSRGGSYNEQFFGPGTRLTVL.

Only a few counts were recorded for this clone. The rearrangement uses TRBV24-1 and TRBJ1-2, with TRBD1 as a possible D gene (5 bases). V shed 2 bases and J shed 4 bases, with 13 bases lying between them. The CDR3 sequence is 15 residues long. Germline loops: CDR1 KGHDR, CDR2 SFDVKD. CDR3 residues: CATSDWRGGGYGYTF. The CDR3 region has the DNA TGTGCCACCAGTGATTGGAGGGGAGGAGGCTATGGCTACACCTTC.

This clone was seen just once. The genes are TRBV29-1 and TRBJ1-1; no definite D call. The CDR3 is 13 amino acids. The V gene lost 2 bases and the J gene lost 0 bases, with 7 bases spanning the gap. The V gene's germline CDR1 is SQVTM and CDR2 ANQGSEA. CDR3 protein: CSVEYRMNTEAFF. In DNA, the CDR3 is TGCAGCGTTGAATACAGAATGAACACTGAAGCTTTCTTT.

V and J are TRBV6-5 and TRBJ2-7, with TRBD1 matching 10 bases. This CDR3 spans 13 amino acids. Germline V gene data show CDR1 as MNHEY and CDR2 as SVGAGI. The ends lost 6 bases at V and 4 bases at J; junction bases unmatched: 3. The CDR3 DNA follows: TGTGCCAGCAGCGGGGACAGGGGTTACGAGCAGTACTTC. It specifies CASSGDRGYEQYF.

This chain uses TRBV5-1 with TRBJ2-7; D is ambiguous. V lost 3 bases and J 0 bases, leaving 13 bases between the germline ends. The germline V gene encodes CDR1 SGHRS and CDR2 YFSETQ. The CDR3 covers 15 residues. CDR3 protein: CASSSNPGSSYEQYF. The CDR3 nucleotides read TGCGCCAGCAGCTCCAACCCAGGCAGCTCCTACGAGCAGTACTTC.

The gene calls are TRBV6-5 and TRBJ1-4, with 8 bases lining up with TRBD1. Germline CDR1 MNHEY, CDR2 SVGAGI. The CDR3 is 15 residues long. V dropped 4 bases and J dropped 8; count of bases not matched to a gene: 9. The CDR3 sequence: CASSSQGQGREKLFF. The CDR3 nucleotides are TGTGCCAGCAGTTCCCAAGGACAGGGAAGGGAAAAACTGTTTTTT.

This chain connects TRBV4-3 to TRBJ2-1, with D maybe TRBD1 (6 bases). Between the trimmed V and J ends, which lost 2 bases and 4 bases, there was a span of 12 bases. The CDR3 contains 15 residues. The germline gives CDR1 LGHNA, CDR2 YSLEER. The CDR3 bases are TGCGCCAGCAGCCAACAAGGGGGAGCTTACAATGAGCAGTTCTTC. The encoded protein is CASSQQGGAYNEQFF.

CDR3 sequence: CASSESFSNQPQHF. Written as DNA, the CDR3 is TGTGCCAGCAGTGAGTCATTTAGCAATCAGCCCCAGCATTTT. The chain carries TRBV27 and TRBJ1-5, with unresolved D. Per the germline V gene, CDR1 is MNHEY and CDR2 is SMNVEV (reference sequence). Trimming cost V 5 bases and J 0 bases, with 8 bases left between them. The CDR3 has 14 residues.

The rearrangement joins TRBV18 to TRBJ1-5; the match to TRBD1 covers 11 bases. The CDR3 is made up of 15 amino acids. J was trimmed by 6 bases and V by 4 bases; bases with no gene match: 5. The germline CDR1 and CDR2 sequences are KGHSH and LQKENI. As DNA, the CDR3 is TGTGCCAGCTCACATGGGACAGGGGGTGTTCAGCCCCAGCATTTT. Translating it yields CASSHGTGGVQPQHF.

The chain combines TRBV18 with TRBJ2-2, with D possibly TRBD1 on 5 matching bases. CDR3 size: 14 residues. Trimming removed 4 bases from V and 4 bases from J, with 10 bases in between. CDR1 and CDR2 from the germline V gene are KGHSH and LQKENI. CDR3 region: CASSRQGVTGELFF. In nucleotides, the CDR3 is TGTGCCAGCTCACGGCAGGGCGTCACCGGGGAGCTGTTTTTT.

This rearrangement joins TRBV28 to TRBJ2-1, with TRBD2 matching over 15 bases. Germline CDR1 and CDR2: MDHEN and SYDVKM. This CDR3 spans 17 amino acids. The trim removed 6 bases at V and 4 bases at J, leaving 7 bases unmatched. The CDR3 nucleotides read TGTGCCAGCAGCGGGACTAGCGGGGGGCCATTATACAATGAGCAGTTCTTC. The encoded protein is CASSGTSGGPLYNEQFF.

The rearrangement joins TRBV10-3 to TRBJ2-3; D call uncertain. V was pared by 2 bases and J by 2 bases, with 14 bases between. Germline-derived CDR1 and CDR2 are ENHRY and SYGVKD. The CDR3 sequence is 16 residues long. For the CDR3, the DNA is TGTGCCATCAGTGAGGAAGGAGACCCTCTCACAGATACGCAGTATTTT. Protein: CAISEEGDPLTDTQYF.

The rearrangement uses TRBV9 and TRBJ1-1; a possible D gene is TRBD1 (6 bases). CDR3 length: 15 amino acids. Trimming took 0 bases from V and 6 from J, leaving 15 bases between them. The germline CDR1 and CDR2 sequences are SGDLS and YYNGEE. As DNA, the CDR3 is TGTGCCAGCAGCGTAGTTCCAGGGGCGGATTCTGAAGCTTTCTTT. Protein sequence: CASSVVPGADSEAFF. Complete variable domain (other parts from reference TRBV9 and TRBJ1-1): DSGVTQTPKHLITATGQRVTLRCSPRSGDLSVYWYQQSLDQGLQFLIQYYNGEERAKGNILERFSAQQFPDLHSELNLSSLELGDSALYFCASSVVPGADSEAFFGQGTRLTVV.